Sequencing of this T cell receptor beta chain was carried out in a study of blood T cell repertoires in COVID-19. The wider study: The United States, Italy and Spain supplied acute and convalescent COVID-19 samples. PBMCs, B-cell-depleted T cells, or T cells were the source of the cDNA or gDNA that made up the material.

Source study methods: Amplification of reference gene primers provided the estimated nucleated cell counts. This table comes from immunoSEQ multiplex PCR, and its TCRdb copy is limited to in-frame clones, with some not included. That table is the source of V, J and clone size, and D and trimming were worked out from the DNA. This table has roughly 79,000 clones, approximately 80% appearing once. The germline gives CDR1 SGHRS, CDR2 YFSETQ. This CDR3 has 16 residues. Between the trimmed V and J ends, which lost 0 bases and 0 bases, there was a span of 12 bases. The clonotype originates from a man aged 55 to 70 with active or convalescent COVID-19. The chain uses TRBV5-1 and TRBJ1-2; D is unclear. Specimen: peripheral blood. This CDR3 reads CASSLGMVRTNYGYTF. CDR3 in DNA: TGCGCCAGCAGCTTGGGAATGGTCAGAACTAACTATGGCTACACCTTC.